Listed here are 32 T cell receptor beta chains from one sample, sequenced in a study of glioma-infiltrating T cells. Amplification of TCR alpha and beta CDR3 regions from RNA used iRepertoire nested multiplex PCR. MiXCR, applied by TCRdb to the multiplex PCR reads, yields one record per CDR3 protein. The data contain more than 95,000 distinct CDR3 sequences, roughly 25% of them singletons. Input material: glioma tissue, nonneoplastic brain tissue, or PBMCs (not recorded which). The receptors originated from a human donor with low-grade glioma or glioblastoma, undergoing nonglioma brain surgery, or in good health (not recorded which).

Note on this clonotype: The junction differs from germline at one of its ends, possibly a read error. This sequence joins TRBV12-3 or TRBV12-4 and TRBJ2-1; D remains unclear. The CDR3 is 10 amino acids. CDR3 protein: CASSNNDQFF. The CDR3 bases are TGTGCCAGCAGTAATAATGACCAGTTCTTC.

This clonotype appeared many times. This chain joins TRBV7-9 and TRBJ2-7, with TRBD2 identical over 9 bases. With 5 bases clipped from V and 4 bases from J, the junction kept 6 bases outside the gene matches. Germline CDR1 SEHNR, CDR2 FQNEAQ (reference sequence). This CDR3 region has 14 residues. The CDR3 spells CASSVGLAPYEQYF. In DNA, the CDR3 is TGTGCCAGCAGCGTCGGACTAGCGCCTTACGAGCAGTACTTC.

This clonotype has ten or more counts. J is TRBJ1-1 and V is TRBV27; D remains unclear. Between the trimmed V and J ends, which lost 0 bases and 3 bases, there was a span of 14 bases. This CDR3 has 16 amino acids. Germline V lookup: CDR1 MNHEY, CDR2 SMNVEV (reference sequence). CDR3 sequence (DNA): TGTGCCAGCAGTTTATCTGTACAGAAAACTTACACTGAAGCTTTCTTT. Translated, it gives CASSLSVQKTYTEAFF.

The chain couples TRBV19 to TRBJ2-7; 8 nucleotides match TRBD1. This CDR3 comprises 14 residues. J was trimmed by 0 bases and V by 4 bases; bases with no gene match: 2. CDR1 is LNHDA, CDR2 SQIVND, per germline (reference sequence). CDR3 DNA sequence: TGTGCCAGTAGTAATACAGGGGGCTCCTACGAGCAGTACTTC. Translating it yields CASSNTGGSYEQYF.

This clonotype was observed at least ten times. The rearrangement uses TRBV27 and TRBJ2-1; D might be TRBD2 (6 bases). Germline CDR1 and CDR2: MNHEY and SMNVEV (reference sequence). The CDR3 runs 17 residues. V lost 2 bases to trimming and J lost 0 bases, with 14 bases between them. The CDR3 region is CASSLLYAGPSYNEQFF. As DNA, the CDR3 is TGTGCCAGCAGTTTACTTTATGCGGGACCCTCCTACAATGAGCAGTTCTTC.

This clonotype was observed many times. The chain recombines TRBV3-1 with TRBJ2-1; TRBD1 aligns across 10 bases. CDR3 length equals 15 residues. Germline CDR1 LGHDT, CDR2 YNNKEL (reference sequence). The V gene end was trimmed by 1 base and the J gene end by 3 bases; junction bases not matched to a gene: 0. The CDR3 protein is CASSQGTGGYNEQFF. CDR3 sequence (DNA): TGTGCCAGCAGCCAAGGGACAGGGGGCTACAATGAGCAGTTCTTC.

This clonotype was recorded many times. The chain couples TRBV7-8 to TRBJ2-6; the D is unclear. The CDR3 loop spans 15 amino acids. Between the trimmed V and J ends, which lost 0 bases and 1 base, there was a span of 4 bases. Per the germline V gene, CDR1 is SGHVS and CDR2 is FQNEAQ. The CDR3: CASSLAQSGANVLTF. In DNA, the CDR3 is TGTGCCAGCAGCTTAGCGCAGTCTGGGGCCAACGTCCTGACTTTC. Full variable domain (outside the CDR3, taken from reference TRBV7-8 and TRBJ2-6): GAGVSQSPRYKVAKRGQDVALRCDPISGHVSLFWYQQALGQGPEFLTYFQNEAQLDKSGLPSDRFFAERPEGSVSTLKIQRTQQEDSAVYLCASSLAQSGANVLTFGAGSRLTVL.

On this clonotype: This may be a read error: a much more frequent sequence differs by one nucleotide. The V gene is TRBV7-2, the J gene TRBJ2-1; D gene unclear. The CDR3 spans 12 residues. The germline CDR1 and CDR2 sequences are SGHTA and FQGNSA. In DNA, the CDR3 is TGTGCCAGCCGCTTAGATGTAGAAAAGCAGTTCTTC. The encoded protein is CASRLDVEKQFF. Combining the CDR3 with reference TRBV7-2 and TRBJ2-1 gives the whole variable domain GAGVSQSPSNKVTEKGKDVELRCDPISGHTALYWYRQSLGQGLEFLIYFQGNSAPDKSGLPSDRFSAERTGGSVSTLTIQRTQQEDSAVYLCASRLDVEKQFFGPGTRLTVL.

The V call is TRBV29-1, the J call TRBJ2-1, with 7 bases aligning to TRBD1. The CDR3 has 14 amino acids. Germline V lookup: CDR1 SQVTM, CDR2 ANQGSEA. The junction had 7 bases not matched to a gene; V was cut back by 7 bases and J by 1 base. The CDR3 here is CSGVTGESYNEQFF. CDR3 coding DNA: TGCAGCGGGGTCACAGGGGAATCCTACAATGAGCAGTTCTTC.

The sample holds one count of this clonotype. This may be a read error: a much more frequent sequence differs by one nucleotide. The chain links TRBV19 to TRBJ2-5; D unclear. Trimming left V 4 bases short and J 3 bases short, with 12 bases between. In germline, CDR1 is LNHDA, CDR2 SQIVND (reference sequence). The CDR3 runs 14 residues. CDR3 loop: CASSNWTDKETQYF. The CDR3 region has the DNA TGTGCCAGTAGTAACTGGACCGATAAAGAGACCCAGTACTTC.

This clonotype has only a few counts. V and J are TRBV7-9 and TRBJ2-6; D not resolved. This CDR3 is built from 14 residues. V lost 6 bases and J lost 0, with 6 bases in between. The germline V gene encodes CDR1 SEHNR and CDR2 FQNEAQ (reference sequence). The CDR3 nucleotides are TGTGCCAGCAGGGGGATCTCTGGGGCCAACGTCCTGACTTTC. Translation: CASRGISGANVLTF.

In its sample, this clonotype was seen many times. The chain carries TRBV25-1 and TRBJ2-7, with 11 bases lining up with TRBD2. With 5 bases clipped from V and 7 bases from J, the junction kept 10 bases outside the gene matches. Germline loops: CDR1 MGHDK, CDR2 SYGVNS. The length of the CDR3 is 15 residues. The CDR3 sequence is CASSLRSGRAGEQYF. The CDR3 coding sequence is TGTGCCAGCAGTTTGCGTAGCGGGAGGGCCGGAGAGCAGTACTTC.

With regard to this clonotype: Relative to the germline gene, one junction end is altered; a read error may explain this. The chain is built from TRBV29-1 and TRBJ1-1, with D hard to call. The CDR3 sequence is 12 residues long. CDR1 is SQVTM, CDR2 ANQGSEA, per germline. Written as DNA, the CDR3 is TGCAGCGTTCGCGCTCCGAACACTGAAGCTTCCTTT. Encoded protein: CSVRAPNTEASF.

The chain employs TRBV4-1 and TRBJ2-1, with TRBD1 identical over 7 bases. Germline V gene sequence: CDR1 MGHRA, CDR2 YSYEKL. There are 17 residues in the CDR3. The ends lost 4 bases at V and 4 bases at J; junction bases unmatched: 13. The CDR3 loop is CASSPDRARSLYNEQFF. CDR3 in DNA: TGCGCCAGCAGCCCCGACAGGGCCCGTTCTCTTTACAATGAGCAGTTCTTC.

This clonotype was counted many times. The rearrangement links TRBV2 to TRBJ2-3; the D is unclear. Germline-derived CDR1 and CDR2 are SNHLY and FYNNEI. V lost 4 bases and J 2 bases, leaving 13 bases between the germline ends. This CDR3 has 15 residues. The CDR3 coding sequence is TGTGCCAGCAGTGTTCTGGGGTTTAACACAGATACGCAGTATTTT. Residues: CASSVLGFNTDTQYF.

This clonotype was counted only a few times. This chain uses TRBV29-1 with TRBJ2-1, with D perhaps TRBD2 (5 bases). Germline V gives CDR1 SQVTM, CDR2 ANQGSEA. The CDR3 is made up of 13 amino acids. Trimming removed 8 bases at V and 9 bases at J, with 20 bases between. The CDR3 protein is CSTGLGVSGEQFF. In DNA, the CDR3 is TGCAGCACCGGCCTGGGAGTTTCGGGTGAGCAGTTCTTC.

This clonotype has only a few counts. V usage is TRBV19 and J usage is TRBJ2-6; no reliable D call. The CDR3 covers 15 residues. Germline V lookup: CDR1 LNHDA, CDR2 SQIVND (reference sequence). The ends were cut back, 6 bases at V and 0 bases at J, with 9 bases in the middle. The CDR3 reads CASRYQPSGANVLTF. CDR3 nucleotide sequence: TGTGCCAGTAGATACCAACCCTCTGGGGCCAACGTCCTGACTTTC.

Only a few counts were recorded for this clonotype. The chain has TRBV4-2 and TRBJ2-1; 13 bases agree with TRBD2. The CDR3 consists of 17 residues. Germline V gene sequence: CDR1 LGHNA, CDR2 YNFKEQ. After removal of 2 bases from V and 7 bases from J, the junction contained 8 bases not matched to a gene. The CDR3 reads CASSQPTSGRARNEQFF. The CDR3 coding sequence is TGTGCCAGCAGCCAACCTACTAGCGGGAGGGCCCGGAATGAGCAGTTCTTC.

Regarding this clonotype: Given a much more abundant clone one base away, this may be a read error. This chain joins TRBV10-2 and TRBJ2-5; the D call may be TRBD1 or TRBD2 (6 bases each). This CDR3 spans 14 amino acids. Germline CDR1 and CDR2: WSHSY and SAAADI. CDR3 residues: CSIAVSGGRETQYF. As DNA, the CDR3 is TGTTCCATCGCGGTCTCTGGGGGGCGAGAGACCCAGTACTTC.

The CDR3 region is CASRPAGDYNEQFF. CDR3 nucleotide sequence: TGTGCCAGCAGACCTGCGGGAGACTACAATGAGCAGTTCTTC. The chain uses TRBV12-3 or TRBV12-4 and TRBJ2-1; 7 bases align to TRBD2. V was clipped by 6 bases and J by 3 bases; unmatched bases: 5. The CDR3 is made up of 14 amino acids.

This clonotype was detected ten times or more. At one of its ends the junction is not consistent with the germline gene, which may arise from a read error. In nucleotides, the CDR3 is TGCGCCAGCAGCCAAGTAGACAGAATGTACGAGCAATACTTC. Translation gives CASSQVDRMYEQYF. The J gene is TRBJ2-7, the V gene TRBV4-1; D may be TRBD1 (5 bases). This CDR3 has 14 amino acids. The germline CDR1 and CDR2 sequences are MGHRA and YSYEKL.

This clonotype has ten or more counts. V is TRBV19 and J is TRBJ2-1; D perhaps matches TRBD2 (5 bases). CDR1 is LNHDA and CDR2 is SQIVND in the germline V gene (reference sequence). This CDR3 region has 13 residues. V lost 5 bases and J 8 bases, leaving 13 bases between the germline ends. CDR3 in amino acids: CASSDRPRDEQFF. The CDR3 DNA reads TGTGCCAGTAGTGATAGGCCGAGGGATGAGCAGTTCTTC.

A remark on this clonotype: A single base separates this from a much larger clone, so it may be a read error. This chain connects TRBV2 to TRBJ2-7; D is unclear. CDR1 and CDR2 (germline): SNHLY, FYNNEI. The CDR3 extends over 12 amino acids. CDR3 amino acids: CASSPRSDEHYF. In DNA, the CDR3 is TGTGCCAGCAGCCCCCGGTCCGACGAGCATTACTTC. Filled out from reference TRBV2 and TRBJ2-7, the complete variable domain reads EPEVTQTPSHQVTQMGQEVILRCVPISNHLYFYWYRQILGQKVEFLVSFYNNEISEKSEIFDDQFSVERPDGSNFTLKIRSTKLEDSAMYFCASSPRSDEHYFGPGTRLTVT.

This clonotype has a count of ten or more. The CDR3 is CASSYGGGRNSIDPWFF. In nucleotides, the CDR3 is TGTGCCAGCAGTTACGGAGGCGGGAGAAATTCGATTGATCCGTGGTTCTTC. The chain recombines TRBV6-6 with TRBJ2-1, with 7 positions matching TRBD2. Germline CDR1 MNHNY, CDR2 SVGAGI (reference sequence). The V gene end was trimmed by 2 bases and the J gene end by 15 bases; junction bases not matched to a gene: 22. CDR3 length: 17 amino acids.

V and J are TRBV29-1 and TRBJ2-5; TRBD1 or TRBD2 may be the D gene (6 bases each). Trimming cost V 8 bases and J 5 bases, with 18 bases left between them. The CDR3 runs 13 residues. CDR1 SQVTM and CDR2 ANQGSEA come from the germline V gene. This CDR3 is CSLRGQGKETQYF. DNA for the CDR3: TGCAGCCTCCGGGGGCAGGGCAAGGAGACCCAGTACTTC. The whole variable domain, filled in from reference TRBV29-1 and TRBJ2-5, reads SAVISQKPSRDICQRGTSLTIQCQVDSQVTMMFWYRQQPGQSLTLIATANQGSEATYESGFVIDKFPISRPNLTFSTLTVSNMSPEDSSIYLCSLRGQGKETQYFGPGTRLLVL.

This clonotype was counted many times. The chain carries TRBV28 and TRBJ2-1; no reliable D call. Trimming stripped 3 bases from V and 6 bases from J, with 9 bases between. The CDR3 is 13 amino acids. Germline loops: CDR1 MDHEN, CDR2 SYDVKM. This CDR3 reads CASSFGSPNEQFF. The CDR3 DNA reads as TGTGCCAGCAGTTTCGGATCCCCCAATGAGCAGTTCTTC.

Comment on this clonotype: A much larger clone sits a single nucleotide away, making a read error possible. This chain links TRBV7-2 with TRBJ1-2; no clear D gene. CDR1 and CDR2 from the germline V gene are SGHTA and FQGNSA. CDR3 length equals 14 residues. Trimming took off 1 base at V and 4 bases at J, with 10 bases between the two ends. CDR3 nucleotides: TGTGCCAGCAGCTTAGGACACTCGTCCTATGGCTACACCTTC. It is translated as CASSLGHSSYGYTF.

The genes are TRBV6-4 and TRBJ2-3; D is possibly TRBD2 (5 bases). CDR3 length: 14 residues. Germline CDR1 is MRHNA and CDR2 is SNTAGT. The V end lost 3 bases, the J end lost 4 bases, and 11 bases lay between the germline ends. The CDR3 DNA is TGTGCCAGCAGTGATCAACCCGGGGCAGATACGCAGTATTTT. Amino acids: CASSDQPGADTQYF.

This clonotype was counted many times. The V gene is TRBV28, the J gene TRBJ2-7; D may correspond to TRBD1 or TRBD2 (5 bases each). Per the germline V gene, CDR1 is MDHEN and CDR2 is SYDVKM. Trimming shortened V by 10 bases and J by 3 bases, and 16 bases separated the two germline ends. This CDR3 is 13 amino acids long. The CDR3 reads CATAGTVNYEQYF. The CDR3 DNA is TGTGCCACCGCCGGGACGGTGAACTACGAGCAGTACTTC.

The sample holds many counts of this clonotype. The chain is built from TRBV20-1 and TRBJ2-4, with D uncertain. Trimming removed 3 bases at V and 9 bases at J, with 12 bases between. Germline lookup yields CDR1 DFQATT and CDR2 SNEGSKA (reference sequence). This CDR3 contains 12 residues. In nucleotides, the CDR3 is TGCAGTGCTAGGGATGCTTTTGGCATTCAGTACTTC. It specifies CSARDAFGIQYF.

This clonotype was counted at least ten times. This sequence joins TRBV6-1 and TRBJ1-2, with D unresolved. Germline V gene data show CDR1 as MNHNS and CDR2 as SASEGT. The germline V and J ends were trimmed by 8 bases and 10 bases, with 14 bases remaining between them. The CDR3 spans 11 residues. The CDR3 sequence is CASSTLVFYTF. The CDR3 nucleotides are TGTGCCAGCTCGACCCTGGTCTTCTACACCTTC.

This clonotype has a count of ten or more. The genes are TRBV6-1 and TRBJ2-3, with 7 bases aligning to TRBD2. Losses at the gene ends were 1 base for V and 8 bases for J; bases not matched to a gene: 27. The CDR3 contains 21 residues. Germline V gives CDR1 MNHNS, CDR2 SASEGT. Here the CDR3 DNA reads TGTGCCAGCAGTGAAGTCTTCGCGGGAGTTAAAAGGGGTGACGGTTGGGCTACGCAGTATTTT. Its protein product is CASSEVFAGVKRGDGWATQYF.